This TCR beta chain was identified in a study of OX40 agonist ivuxolimab in advanced cancers. Study-wide context: In this cohort, patients received ivuxolimab, an agonistic anti-OX40 (CD134) antibody. Past anti-PD-1, anti-PD-L1 or anti-CTLA-4 therapy was accepted, and 40% had received some. Study-wide results and limits: The mean number of expanded clones was higher in CD8+ T cells than in CD4+.

This table comes from immunoSEQ multiplex PCR, and its TCRdb copy is limited to in-frame clones, with some not included. The table records about 120,000 clones, around 93% of them present only once. With respect to this clone: What it recognizes is unknown.

This receptor was taken from an adult with an advanced solid tumor such as melanoma, head and neck, liver or kidney cancer. The sample here was CD4+ or CD8+ T cells sorted from blood, taken in a trial of the OX40 agonist ivuxolimab.

DNA of the CDR3: TGTGCCAGCAGCCTTTACTATAGCGGGGGGGCCACAGATACGCAGTATTTT. Its protein product is CASSLYYSGGATDTQYF. The J gene is TRBJ2-3, the V gene TRBV11-3; 11 bases agree with TRBD2. V was pared by 5 bases and J by 2 bases, with 9 bases of the junction left unmatched. CDR3 length equals 17 residues. The germline V gene encodes CDR1 SGHNT and CDR2 YENEEA.